The 12 T cell receptor beta chains in this list originate from one sample, sequenced in a study of identical twins. Using its own MiXCR run on the 5' RACE reads, TCRdb lists one record per CDR3 protein. This sample has about 490,000 distinct CDR3 sequences, with roughly 15% found just once. The same data also went into a second study, on yellow fever vaccine responses in identical twins.

Input material: CD4+ T cells sorted from blood. The receptors shown here come from a young woman in good health.

The chain employs TRBV5-1 and TRBJ2-7; 7 nucleotides agree with TRBD2. Germline trimming cut 0 bases from V and 7 bases from J; bases unmatched to any gene: 13. The CDR3 totals 16 residues. CDR1 SGHRS and CDR2 YFSETQ come from the germline V gene. The CDR3 is CASSLGWSGNLFEQYF. CDR3 in DNA: TGCGCCAGCAGCTTGGGGTGGAGCGGGAATCTGTTTGAGCAGTACTTC.

The gene calls are TRBV7-9 and TRBJ2-1; D may be TRBD1 or TRBD2 (5 bases each). CDR3 length: 12 amino acids. Germline CDR1 and CDR2: SEHNR and FQNEAQ (reference sequence). V was trimmed by 5 bases and J by 8 bases, leaving 10 bases between them. Here the CDR3 reads CASSTGRDEQFF. CDR3 bases: TGTGCCAGCAGCACGGGACGGGATGAGCAGTTCTTC.

This clonotype was detected only a few times. This sequence joins TRBV7-8 and TRBJ2-2, with 7 nucleotides matching TRBD2. The CDR3 runs to 16 residues. CDR1 and CDR2 from the germline V gene are SGHVS and FQNEAQ. The V gene end was trimmed by 6 bases and the J gene end by 2 bases; junction bases not matched to a gene: 9. This CDR3 is CASRLPGLDNTGELFF. The DNA for the CDR3 is TGTGCCAGCAGACTTCCCGGACTAGATAACACCGGGGAGCTGTTTTTT.

This clonotype has just a few counts. The CDR3 DNA sequence: TGTGCCATCAGCGAGGGGCGCTACTATGGCTACACCTTC. Residues: CAISEGRYYGYTF. The chain is built from TRBV10-3 and TRBJ1-2, with D possibly matching TRBD1 (5 bases). Trimming left V 6 bases short and J 3 bases short, with 11 bases between. CDR1 and CDR2 (germline): ENHRY, SYGVKD. CDR3 length: 13 amino acids.

Ten or more counts support this clonotype. The chain links TRBV6-5 to TRBJ1-1; the D gene is possibly TRBD1 (5 bases). The CDR3 runs 14 residues. The V end was cut by 4 bases, the J end by 1 base, with 10 bases between. Germline CDR1 reads MNHEY; CDR2 reads SVGAGI. CDR3 sequence reads: CASSSPGRNTEAFF. The CDR3 DNA is TGTGCCAGCAGTTCCCCAGGGAGGAACACTGAAGCTTTCTTT.

The chain joins TRBV11-2 to TRBJ2-7, with 7 bases identical to TRBD2. The CDR3 is 16 residues long. In germline, CDR1 is SGHAT, CDR2 FQNNGV. The J segment lost 4 bases and the V segment lost 2 bases, leaving 11 bases of the junction unmatched. The CDR3 coding sequence is TGTGCCAGCAGCTTAAGTAGGGTGGGAGGGCCGTACGAGCAGTACTTC. It yields the protein CASSLSRVGGPYEQYF.

A word on this clonotype: The junction does not match germline at one end; this may be a read error. The rearrangement links TRBV7-9 to TRBJ1-2; D is unresolved. Germline CDR1 is SEHNR and CDR2 is FQNEAQ (reference sequence). There are 14 residues in the CDR3. The DNA of the CDR3 is TGTGCCACCAGCTTGGGTTCGTTCTCTTGGGGCTACACCTTC. This translates into CATSLGSFSWGYTF.

This clonotype was seen repeatedly, ten times or more. This sequence joins TRBV5-1 and TRBJ1-2; the match to TRBD1 covers 8 bases. The germline CDR1 and CDR2 sequences are SGHRS and YFSETQ. The ends lost 4 bases at V and 8 bases at J; junction bases unmatched: 10. The CDR3 length is 14 residues. The CDR3 region has the DNA TGCGCCAGCAGCCTAACTGGACAGGGCGAAGGCTACACCTTC. Amino acids: CASSLTGQGEGYTF.

The CDR3 region is CASSPPGLARLNEQFF. The CDR3 region has the DNA TGTGCCAGCAGCCCGCCGGGACTAGCGCGTCTCAATGAGCAGTTCTTC. The V call is TRBV7-2, the J call TRBJ2-1; 10 nucleotides align to TRBD2. Germline CDR1 and CDR2: SGHTA and FQGNSA. V trimming: 5 bases; J trimming: 6 bases; junction bases outside the gene matches: 10. This CDR3 region has 16 residues.

This clonotype appeared a few times. This sequence joins TRBV5-1 and TRBJ2-1; weak D call: TRBD2 (5 bases). Germline V gene lookup returns CDR1 SGHRS and CDR2 YFSETQ. The CDR3 length is 16 residues. Trimming removed 0 bases at V and 9 bases at J, with 19 bases between. The CDR3 DNA reads TGCGCCAGCAGCTTGGTGGTCAAAGCCGAGGGAGTTGAGCAGTTCTTC. Translating gives CASSLVVKAEGVEQFF.

The CDR3 sequence is CASSQLGLSNQPQHF. In DNA, the CDR3 is TGTGCCAGCAGTCAACTCGGCTTGAGCAATCAGCCCCAGCATTTT. V is TRBV2 and J is TRBJ1-5; no definite D call. CDR3 size: 15 residues. The germline gives CDR1 SNHLY, CDR2 FYNNEI. Trimming took off 5 bases at V and 1 base at J, with 12 bases between the two ends.

The chain is built from TRBV7-9 and TRBJ2-7; TRBD2 matches 7 bases. Losses at the gene ends were 5 bases for V and 3 bases for J; bases not matched to a gene: 4. The CDR3 covers 13 residues. Germline CDR1 is SEHNR and CDR2 is FQNEAQ (reference sequence). The CDR3 sequence is CASSPTSSYEQYF. The CDR3 nucleotides are TGTGCCAGCAGCCCGACTAGCAGCTACGAGCAGTACTTC.